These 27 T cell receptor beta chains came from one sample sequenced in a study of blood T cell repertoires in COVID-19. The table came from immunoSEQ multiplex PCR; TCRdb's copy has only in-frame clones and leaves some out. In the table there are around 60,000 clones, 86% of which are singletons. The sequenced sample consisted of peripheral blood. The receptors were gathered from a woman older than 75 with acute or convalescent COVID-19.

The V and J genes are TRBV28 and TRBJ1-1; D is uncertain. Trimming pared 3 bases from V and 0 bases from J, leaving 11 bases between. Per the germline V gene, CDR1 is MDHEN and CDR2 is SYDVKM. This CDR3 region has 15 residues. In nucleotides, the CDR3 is TGTGCCAGCAGTTTGGGCCAAAACATGAACACTGAAGCTTTCTTT. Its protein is CASSLGQNMNTEAFF.

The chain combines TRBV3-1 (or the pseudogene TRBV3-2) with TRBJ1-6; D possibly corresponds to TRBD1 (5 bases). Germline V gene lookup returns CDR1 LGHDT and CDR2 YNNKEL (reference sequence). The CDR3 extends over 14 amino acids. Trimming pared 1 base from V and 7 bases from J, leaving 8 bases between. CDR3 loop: CASSQGGANSPLHF. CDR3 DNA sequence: TGTGCCAGCAGCCAAGGTGGGGCGAATTCACCCCTCCACTTT.

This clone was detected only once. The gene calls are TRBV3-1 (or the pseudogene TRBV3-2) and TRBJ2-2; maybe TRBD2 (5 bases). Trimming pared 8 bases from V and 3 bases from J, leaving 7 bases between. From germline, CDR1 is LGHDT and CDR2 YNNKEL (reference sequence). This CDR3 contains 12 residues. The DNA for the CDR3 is TGTGCCAGCTTCGGGGACACCGGGGAGCTGTTTTTT. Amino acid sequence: CASFGDTGELFF.

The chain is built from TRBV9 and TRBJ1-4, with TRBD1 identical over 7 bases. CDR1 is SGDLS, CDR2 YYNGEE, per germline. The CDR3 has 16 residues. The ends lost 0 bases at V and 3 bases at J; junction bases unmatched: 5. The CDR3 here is CASSVGQGPPNEKLFF. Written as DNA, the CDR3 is TGTGCCAGCAGCGTAGGACAGGGCCCCCCTAATGAAAAACTGTTTTTT.

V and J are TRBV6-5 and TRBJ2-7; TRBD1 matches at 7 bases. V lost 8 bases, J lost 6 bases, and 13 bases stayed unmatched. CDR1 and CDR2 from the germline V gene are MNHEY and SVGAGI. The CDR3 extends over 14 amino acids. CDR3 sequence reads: CASQFYRGSPEQYF. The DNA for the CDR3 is TGTGCCAGCCAGTTCTACAGGGGTTCGCCCGAGCAGTACTTC.

The CDR3 DNA reads as TGTGCCAGCAGCTTATCCGGTCTAGCGCCCAACACCGGGGAGCTGTTTTTT. This gives the protein CASSLSGLAPNTGELFF. The V call is TRBV7-3, the J call TRBJ2-2; D may be TRBD2 (6 bases). The CDR3 extends over 17 amino acids. With 2 bases removed from V and 2 bases from J, the gap between germline ends came to 15 bases. Germline values: CDR1 SGHTA, CDR2 FQGTGA.

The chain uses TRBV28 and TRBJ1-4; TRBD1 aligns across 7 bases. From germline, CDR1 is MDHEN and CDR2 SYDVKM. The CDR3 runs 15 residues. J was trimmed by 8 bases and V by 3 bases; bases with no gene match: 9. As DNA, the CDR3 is TGTGCCAGCAGTTTCCGCCCCACAGGGGTAGAAAAACTGTTTTTT. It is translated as CASSFRPTGVEKLFF.

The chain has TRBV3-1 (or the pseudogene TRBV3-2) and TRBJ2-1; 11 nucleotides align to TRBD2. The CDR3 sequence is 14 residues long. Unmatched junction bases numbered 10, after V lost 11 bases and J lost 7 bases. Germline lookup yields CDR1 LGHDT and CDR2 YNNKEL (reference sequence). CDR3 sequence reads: CAFSTSGAPNEQFF. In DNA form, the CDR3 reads TGTGCCTTCTCGACTAGCGGGGCGCCTAATGAGCAGTTCTTC.

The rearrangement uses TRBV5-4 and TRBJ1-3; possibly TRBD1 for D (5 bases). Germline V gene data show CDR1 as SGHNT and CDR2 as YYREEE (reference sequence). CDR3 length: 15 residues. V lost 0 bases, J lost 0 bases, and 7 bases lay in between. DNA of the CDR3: TGTGCCAGCAGCTTGGTTCAGGGCTCTGGAAACACCATATATTTT. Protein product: CASSLVQGSGNTIYF.

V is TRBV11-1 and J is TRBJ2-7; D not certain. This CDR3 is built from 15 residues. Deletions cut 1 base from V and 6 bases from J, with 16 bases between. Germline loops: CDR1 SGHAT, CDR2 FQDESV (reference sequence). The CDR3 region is CASSLVTGGRGEQYF. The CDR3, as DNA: TGTGCCAGCAGCTTAGTAACGGGTGGTCGAGGCGAGCAGTACTTC. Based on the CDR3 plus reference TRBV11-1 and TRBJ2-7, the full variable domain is EAEVAQSPRYKITEKSQAVAFWCDPISGHATLYWYRQILGQGPELLVQFQDESVVDDSQLPKDRFSAERLKGVDSTLKIQPAELGDSAMYLCASSLVTGGRGEQYFGPGTRLTVT.

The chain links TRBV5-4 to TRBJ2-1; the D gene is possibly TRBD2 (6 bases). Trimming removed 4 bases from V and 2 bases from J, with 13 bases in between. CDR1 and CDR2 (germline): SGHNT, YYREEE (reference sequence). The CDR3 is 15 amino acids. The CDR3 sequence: CASSRDSQAYNEQFF. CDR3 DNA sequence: TGTGCCAGCAGCCGGGACTCCCAGGCCTACAATGAGCAGTTCTTC.

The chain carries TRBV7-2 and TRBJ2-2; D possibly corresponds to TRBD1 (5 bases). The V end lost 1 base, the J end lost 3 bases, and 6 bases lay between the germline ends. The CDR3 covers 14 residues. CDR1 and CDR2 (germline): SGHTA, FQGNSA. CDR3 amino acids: CASSLGGHTGELFF. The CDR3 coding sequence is TGTGCCAGCAGCTTAGGGGGCCACACCGGGGAGCTGTTTTTT.

The CDR3 DNA sequence: TGTGCCACACTTTGGGGCCCTCAAGAGACCCAGTACTTC. This encodes CATLWGPQETQYF. The rearrangement joins TRBV10-3 to TRBJ2-5; weak D call: TRBD1 (5 bases). The CDR3 covers 13 residues. From germline, CDR1 is ENHRY and CDR2 SYGVKD. The V gene lost 10 bases and the J gene lost 2 bases, with 14 bases spanning the gap.

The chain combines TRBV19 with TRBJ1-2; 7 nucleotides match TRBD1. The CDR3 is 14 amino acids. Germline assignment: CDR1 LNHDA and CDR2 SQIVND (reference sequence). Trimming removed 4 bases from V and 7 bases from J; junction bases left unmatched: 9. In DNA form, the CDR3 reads TGTGCCAGTAGTAACTACAGGGGATCGGGTGGCTACACCTTC. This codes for CASSNYRGSGGYTF.

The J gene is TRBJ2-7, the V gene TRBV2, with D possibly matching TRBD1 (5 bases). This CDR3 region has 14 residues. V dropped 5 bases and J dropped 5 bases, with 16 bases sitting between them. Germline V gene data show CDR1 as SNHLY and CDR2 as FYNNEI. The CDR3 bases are TGTGCCAGCAGTTTACCAGGGTTATCGGACGAGCAGTACTTC. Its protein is CASSLPGLSDEQYF.

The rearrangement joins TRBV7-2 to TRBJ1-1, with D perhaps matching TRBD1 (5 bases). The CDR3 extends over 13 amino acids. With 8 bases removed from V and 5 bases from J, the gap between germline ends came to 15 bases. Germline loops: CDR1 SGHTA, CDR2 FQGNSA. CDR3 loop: CASAVGATTEAFF. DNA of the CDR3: TGTGCCAGCGCGGTAGGGGCGACAACTGAAGCTTTCTTT.

CDR3 DNA: TGTGCCTGGAGTGGGGGTGACCATACCCGGGGGACCCAGTACTTC. Translation gives CAWSGGDHTRGTQYF. The gene calls are TRBV30 and TRBJ2-5; weak D call: TRBD2 (5 bases). The germline V and J ends were trimmed by 1 base and 7 bases, with 19 bases remaining between them. Germline V CDR1 and CDR2: GTSNPN, SVGIG (reference sequence). CDR3 size: 15 residues.

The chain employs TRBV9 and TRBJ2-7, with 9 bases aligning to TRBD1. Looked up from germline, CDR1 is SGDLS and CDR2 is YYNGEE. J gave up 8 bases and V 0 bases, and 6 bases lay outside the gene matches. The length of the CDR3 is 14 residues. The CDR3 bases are TGTGCCAGCAGCGTAGGGGACAGGGAGGAAAAGCAGTACTTC. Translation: CASSVGDREEKQYF.

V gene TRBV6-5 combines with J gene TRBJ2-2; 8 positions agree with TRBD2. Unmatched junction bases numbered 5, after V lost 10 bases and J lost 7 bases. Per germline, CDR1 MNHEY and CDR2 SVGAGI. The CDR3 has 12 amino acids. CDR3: CAIGRGGGELFF. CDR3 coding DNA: TGTGCCATCGGGAGGGGTGGCGGGGAGCTGTTTTTT.

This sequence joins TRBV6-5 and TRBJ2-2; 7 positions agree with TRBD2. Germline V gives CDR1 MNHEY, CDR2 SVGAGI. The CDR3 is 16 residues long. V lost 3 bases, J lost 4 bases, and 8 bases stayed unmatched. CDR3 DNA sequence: TGTGCCAGCAGTTATTCTAGCGGACGGGGCACCGGGGAGCTGTTTTTT. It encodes CASSYSSGRGTGELFF.

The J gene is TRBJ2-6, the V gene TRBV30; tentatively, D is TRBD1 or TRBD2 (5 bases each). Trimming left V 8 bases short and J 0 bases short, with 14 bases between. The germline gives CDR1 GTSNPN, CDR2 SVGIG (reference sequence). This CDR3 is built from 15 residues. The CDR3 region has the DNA TGTGCCCGGGACGGAGTATTCTCTGGGGCCAACGTCCTGACTTTC. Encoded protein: CARDGVFSGANVLTF. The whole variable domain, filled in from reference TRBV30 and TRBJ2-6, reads SQTIHQWPATLVQPVGSPLSLECTVEGTSNPNLYWYRQAAGRGLQLLFYSVGIGQISSEVPQNLSASRPQDRQFILSSKKLLLSDSGFYLCARDGVFSGANVLTFGAGSRLTVL.

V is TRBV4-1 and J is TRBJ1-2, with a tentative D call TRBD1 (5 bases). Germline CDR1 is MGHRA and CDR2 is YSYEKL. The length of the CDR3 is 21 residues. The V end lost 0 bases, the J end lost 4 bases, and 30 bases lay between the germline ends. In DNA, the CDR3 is TGCGCCAGCAGCCAAGAGGCTACCGGGGGAGGGAGATCAACCTGGGGCTATGGCTACACCTTC. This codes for CASSQEATGGGRSTWGYGYTF.

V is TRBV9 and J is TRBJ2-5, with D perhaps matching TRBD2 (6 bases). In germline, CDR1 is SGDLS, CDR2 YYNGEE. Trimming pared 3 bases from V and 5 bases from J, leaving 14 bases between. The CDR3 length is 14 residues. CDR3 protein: CASSGIGRDETQYF. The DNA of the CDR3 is TGTGCCAGCAGCGGGATAGGGCGGGACGAGACCCAGTACTTC.

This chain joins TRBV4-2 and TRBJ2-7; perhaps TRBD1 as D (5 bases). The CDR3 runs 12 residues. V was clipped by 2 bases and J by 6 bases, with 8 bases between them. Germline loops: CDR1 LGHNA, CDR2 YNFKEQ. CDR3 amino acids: CASSQQGGEQYF. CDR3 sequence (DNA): TGTGCCAGCAGCCAACAGGGTGGCGAGCAGTACTTC.

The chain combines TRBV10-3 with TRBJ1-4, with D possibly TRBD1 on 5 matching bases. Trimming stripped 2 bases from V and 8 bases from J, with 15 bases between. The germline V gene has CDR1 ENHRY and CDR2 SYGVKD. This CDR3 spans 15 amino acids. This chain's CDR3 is CAISEPGHPTEKLFF. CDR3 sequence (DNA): TGTGCCATCAGTGAGCCCGGACATCCAACGGAAAAACTGTTTTTT.

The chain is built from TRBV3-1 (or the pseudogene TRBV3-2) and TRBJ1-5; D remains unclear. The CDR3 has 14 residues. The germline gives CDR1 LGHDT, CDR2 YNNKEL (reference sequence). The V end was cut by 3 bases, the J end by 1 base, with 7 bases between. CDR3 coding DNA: TGTGCCAGCAGCCAGGGAGTAAGCAATCAGCCCCAGCATTTT. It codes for CASSQGVSNQPQHF.

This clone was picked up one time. CDR3 amino acids: CASSFPGQGSGAFF. CDR3 bases: TGTGCCAGCAGTTTTCCGGGACAGGGGTCGGGAGCTTTCTTT. The chain uses TRBV28 and TRBJ1-1, with 10 nucleotides matching TRBD1. Trimming at V came to 3 bases and at J to 10 bases, leaving 8 bases not matched to a gene. Germline V lookup: CDR1 MDHEN, CDR2 SYDVKM. This CDR3 contains 14 residues.